This T cell receptor (beta chain) was found in a study of graft-versus-host responses after intestinal transplantation. Whole-study results and caveats: Among recipient marrow samples, GvH clones were found; some appeared first in ileum or blood.

Data came from immunoSEQ multiplex PCR; TCRdb stores just in-frame clones and leaves some out. The data hold roughly 99,000 clones, with around 92% observed a single time. V gave up 4 bases and J gave up 4 bases; unmatched junction bases: 7. The CDR3 runs to 15 residues. The germline CDR1 and CDR2 sequences are SGHTA and FQGNSA. As regards this clone: Its target is unknown.

This clonotype was sampled from a human donor who was the organ donor for an intestinal transplant. V is TRBV7-2 and J is TRBJ2-1, with TRBD1 identical over 7 bases. The sequences come from unstimulated CD8+ T cells sorted from spleen or lymph node cells, collected before transplant. The CDR3 DNA reads TGTGCCAGCAGCTACCGGGACAGACCTTACAATGAGCAGTTCTTC. Protein product: CASSYRDRPYNEQFF.